This T cell receptor (beta chain) derives from a study of CD8 T cells in Susac syndrome (dated by TCRdb to the late 2010s). Some background on the complete study: The study used repertoire sequencing to test whether antigen drove CD8+ T cell activation and differentiation in Susac syndrome. What the work shows at the level of the full study, not this receptor alone: The study acknowledged that relatively few individuals were included in the TCR sequencing and HLA analysis.

High-throughput TCR beta sequencing profiled peripheral blood CD8+ and CD4+ T cells from healthy donors, Susac syndrome patients and multiple sclerosis patients. Multiple sclerosis controls were treatment-naive patients with stable or active relapsing-remitting disease fulfilling revised McDonald criteria. Bulk CD8+ and CD4+ T cells were purified by magnetic negative isolation, while CD8+ TEMRA cells were enriched using FACS. Blood was drawn into EDTA tubes, processed within 24 hours, and PBMCs were isolated by density gradient centrifugation. PBMCs destined for TCR sequencing were cryopreserved in liquid nitrogen and later thawed in a 37 °C water bath. Purity of sorted or isolated CD4+, CD8+ and CD8+ TEMRA cells was at least 90%. In regard to this clonotype: The antigen it recognizes is unknown. Qualities for individual bases were not recorded, and no much larger clone is one base off.

RNA was extracted with the RNeasy kit and 0.5 to 1 ug was reverse transcribed using random hexamers. TCR beta CDR3 regions were amplified with the immunoSEQ multiplex PCR assay covering 54 Vbeta and 13 Jbeta segments. Bias from PCR amplification was corrected by using a synthetic template baseline for primer optimization and for computational correction. The authors' pipeline ran thus. Reads were annotated to V, D and J genes per IMGT and analyzed with immunoSEQ Analyzer, keeping only productive sequences. Clonality was calculated as one minus the Shannon entropy normalized by log2 of the number of productive unique sequences. For each patient and control, public and private clones were evaluated within the 100 most prevalent clones. A clone was defined as Susac-specific if it was absent from the healthy and MS cohorts, from over 1,000 published viral clones and from other ImmuneACCESS disease sequences. TCRdb trimmed public reads at Q25 via fastp, called clones via MiXCR and kept in-frame beta chains. Entries are consolidated by CDR3 protein sequence, retaining the most common genes and DNA. The V and J calls shown here were made by TCRdb, not taken from the authors' results. The sample data list approximately 180,000 distinct CDR3 sequences, and about 94% of these were observed just once. The ten largest clonotypes hold under 0.095% of the sample.

The cysteine opens and the phenylalanine closes a CDR3 of 16 amino acids. Only the CDR3 region is kept as DNA, spanning 48 bases read in frame from base 1. Trimming removed 6 bases from V and 12 bases from J, leaving 27 bases between the germline ends. CDR1 and CDR2, per the germline V gene, are MNHNS and SASEGT. In this chain, TRBV6-1 is recombined with TRBJ2-1; the D gene cannot be resolved beyond TRBD1 or TRBD2, each matching 5 bases. The sample comprised CD4+ T cells from PBMCs. The sequence was collected from a human donor with multiple sclerosis. This receptor carries the CDR3 CASSPRNTSPGTGQFF. The sequenced DNA: TGTGCCAGCAGCCCCCGAAATACATCCCCCGGGACGGGGCAGTTCTTC.